What follows describes a single T cell receptor beta chain. This clone has only a few counts. The antigen this receptor binds is unknown. Base quality data are lacking; no much larger clone is found one base away. This specimen's time point label, per the study, means: baseline before oral tofacitinib. From alopecia areata patients, peripheral blood was collected along with lesional scalp punch biopsies. PBMCs were isolated by density centrifugation and stained for CD3, CD4 and CD8, after which CD4+ and CD8+ T cells were sorted on a FACSAria. This entry belongs to a study of CD8+ T cells in alopecia areata listed by TCRdb under 2018. About the investigation overall: The treated patients, all with moderate-to-severe alopecia areata, were enrolled in an open-label pilot trial of oral tofacitinib given at 5 to 10 mg twice daily. Tofacitinib was administered for 6 to 18 months, and 6 months of follow-up off drug were then conducted to assess delayed response and recurrence. The study used high-throughput TCRbeta sequencing to examine T cell clonal expansion in alopecia areata, in both the C3H/HeJ mouse model and human patients. Human TCRbeta sequencing covered scalp tissue and sorted CD4+ and CD8+ peripheral blood T cells from patchy and totalis/universalis alopecia areata patients and healthy controls. Biopsies were taken from tofacitinib-treated patients at baseline and at 4 and 24 weeks of treatment, and a later scalp biopsy was taken in several of the tofacitinib-treated patients. Clonality in the scalp was compared among normal scalp (n=4), patchy alopecia areata scalp (n=8), and alopecia totalis/universalis scalp (n=8). The RNA source kit depended on sample type: the PAXgene miRNA kit for fixed scalp, the miRNeasy kit for PBMCs, and the RNeasy kit for mouse skin. TCRbeta CDR3 regions were amplified by immunoSEQ multiplex PCR using 35 Vbeta forward and 13 Jbeta reverse primers. The full study reports these points: Shared TCR sequences between patients were less evident than in mice, which may be partly attributable to HLA diversity in the patient population. Unlike mouse skin, where gammadelta T cells dominate, normal human skin contains resident alphabeta T cells that get sequenced too, which complicates analysis of the scalp TCR repertoire. Compared with normal scalp, lesional scalp, particularly in alopecia totalis/universalis, had higher clonality and more expanded CD8+ clones, which suggests antigenic drive.

Receptor amplification or capture employed the immunoSEQ multiplex PCR assay. To provide template for TCR sequencing, every sample had RNA extracted and reverse transcribed into cDNA. First-strand cDNA was synthesized using SuperScript III with a 2:1 mix of oligo-dT and random hexamers. Amplification bias was assessed with a synthetic immune receptor repertoire, and residual bias was removed computationally. As for how the authors treated the data: After raw reads were preprocessed to remove errors, the CDR3 was defined following IMGT conventions as running from the conserved cysteine to phenylalanine. Clonality was computed by normalizing Shannon entropy by log2 of the number of productive unique TCRs and subtracting the result from 1. Whether each scalp clone was CD4 or CD8 was inferred by checking scalp TCRbeta sequences against the CD4 and CD8 repertoires from sorted blood. Not all clones reach the TCRdb copy of this immuneACCESS table, which keeps in-frame sequences only. Checked studies attribute under half of the gap to unresolved V genes and leave the rest unexplained. That table is the source of V, J and clone size, and D and trimming were worked out from the DNA. For this sample there are 160,000 or so clones; less than 80% appear just once. The ten top clones hold 10% to 12% of the sample.

Compared with germline, V lacks 3 bases and J lacks 6 bases; bases without a gene match: 4. Its CDR3 holds 13 amino acids, cysteine through phenylalanine. The sequence is cut down to CDR3 DNA, 39 bases in frame from base 1. CDR1 and CDR2 (GTSNPN, SVGIG) derive from the germline V gene (reference sequence). Recombination connected TRBV30 to TRBJ1-2, with TRBD1 matching 10 junction bases. The material sequenced was CD8+ T cells sorted from blood, taken at week 0. This clonotype was obtained from a human donor with alopecia areata. The nucleotide sequence is TGTGCCTGGAGGGGACAGGGGACGGATGGCTACACCTTC. The translation is CAWRGQGTDGYTF. The variable domain in full, with residues beyond the CDR3 obtained from the reference TRBV30 and TRBJ1-2 genes, is SQTIHQWPATLVQPVGSPLSLECTVEGTSNPNLYWYRQAAGRGLQLLFYSVGIGQISSEVPQNLSASRPQDRQFILSSKKLLLSDSGFYLCAWRGQGTDGYTFGSGTRLTVV.